The 8 T cell receptor beta chains listed next were all sequenced from one sample in a study of blood T cell repertoires in COVID-19. This table comes from immunoSEQ multiplex PCR, and its TCRdb copy is limited to in-frame clones, with some not included. The data hold about 220,000 clones, with nearly 90% observed a single time. The sample taken for sequencing was PBMCs or T cells enriched from blood (not recorded which). The receptors come from a man aged 25 to 40 who had been exposed to COVID-19.

This chain links TRBV19 with TRBJ1-6, with a weak D call TRBD1 (5 bases). Germline V CDR1 and CDR2: LNHDA, SQIVND (reference sequence). V lost 5 bases, J lost 3 bases, and 11 bases lay in between. This CDR3 comprises 15 residues. The CDR3 region has the DNA TGTGCCAGTAGTCTGGCAGGGAACTATAATTCACCCCTCCACTTT. Protein sequence: CASSLAGNYNSPLHF. The full variable domain, rest sourced from reference TRBV19 and TRBJ1-6, is DGGITQSPKYLFRKEGQNVTLSCEQNLNHDAMYWYRQDPGQGLRLIYYSQIVNDFQKGDIAEGYSVSREKKESFPLTVTSAQKNPTAFYLCASSLAGNYNSPLHFGNGTRLTVT.

The chain recombines TRBV29-1 with TRBJ2-1; D remains ambiguous. The germline CDR1 and CDR2 sequences are SQVTM and ANQGSEA. The ends were cut back, 3 bases at V and 4 bases at J, with 4 bases in the middle. The CDR3 runs 11 residues. This CDR3 reads CSVDRYNEQFF. CDR3 bases: TGCAGCGTTGACCGTTACAATGAGCAGTTCTTC.

A word on this clone: Other DNA sequences of this sample code for an identical CDR3. This chain connects TRBV7-6 to TRBJ2-5; D unresolved. The germline gives CDR1 SGHVS, CDR2 FNYEAQ. This CDR3 is 11 amino acids long. V gave up 5 bases and J gave up 2 bases, with 3 bases separating them. CDR3 sequence (DNA): TGTGCCAGCAGCCCGCAAGAGACCCAGTACTTC. Protein product: CASSPQETQYF.

The chain is built from TRBV2 and TRBJ2-5; D gene unclear. V dropped 7 bases and J dropped 2 bases, with 2 bases sitting between them. This CDR3 region has 10 residues. CDR1 is SNHLY, CDR2 FYNNEI, per germline. The CDR3 DNA sequence: TGTGCCAGCACTCAAGAGACCCAGTACTTC. Translated: CASTQETQYF.

V usage is TRBV9 and J usage is TRBJ1-1; TRBD1 matches at 7 bases. The CDR3 loop spans 16 amino acids. Germline-derived CDR1 and CDR2 are SGDLS and YYNGEE. J was trimmed by 1 base and V by 0 bases; bases with no gene match: 6. The CDR3, as DNA: TGTGCCAGCAGCGTAGTGTCAGGGGGTCCGAACACTGAAGCTTTCTTT. This gives the protein CASSVVSGGPNTEAFF.

This chain joins TRBV7-3 and TRBJ2-3, with 10 bases that match TRBD2. This CDR3 is built from 16 residues. V trimming: 5 bases; J trimming: 5 bases; junction bases outside the gene matches: 10. Germline V gives CDR1 SGHTA, CDR2 FQGTGA. DNA for the CDR3: TGTGCCAGCAGCCCCACGAGGAGCGGGGGGGAAGATACGCAGTATTTT. Its protein is CASSPTRSGGEDTQYF. Using reference TRBV7-3 and TRBJ2-3 for the parts outside the CDR3, the full variable domain is GAGVSQTPSNKVTEKGKYVELRCDPISGHTALYWYRQSLGQGPEFLIYFQGTGAADDSGLPNDRFFAVRPEGSVSTLKIQRTERGDSAVYLCASSPTRSGGEDTQYFGPGTRLTVL.

This clone was counted between two and nine times. This chain connects TRBV7-2 to TRBJ2-5, with 9 bases lining up with TRBD1. Germline lookup yields CDR1 SGHTA and CDR2 FQGNSA. Losses at the gene ends were 5 bases for V and 6 bases for J; bases not matched to a gene: 4. The CDR3 extends over 13 amino acids. The DNA of the CDR3 is TGTGCCAGCAGCCCGGGACAGGGCCAGACCCAGTACTTC. The encoded protein is CASSPGQGQTQYF.

This clone appeared a few times. This rearrangement joins TRBV6-1 to TRBJ1-2, with no clear D. Germline assignment: CDR1 MNHNS and CDR2 SASEGT. V dropped 3 bases and J dropped 8 bases, with 10 bases sitting between them. CDR3 length equals 12 residues. CDR3: CASSDTGGGYTF. As DNA, the CDR3 is TGTGCCAGCAGTGACACTGGCGGAGGCTACACCTTC.